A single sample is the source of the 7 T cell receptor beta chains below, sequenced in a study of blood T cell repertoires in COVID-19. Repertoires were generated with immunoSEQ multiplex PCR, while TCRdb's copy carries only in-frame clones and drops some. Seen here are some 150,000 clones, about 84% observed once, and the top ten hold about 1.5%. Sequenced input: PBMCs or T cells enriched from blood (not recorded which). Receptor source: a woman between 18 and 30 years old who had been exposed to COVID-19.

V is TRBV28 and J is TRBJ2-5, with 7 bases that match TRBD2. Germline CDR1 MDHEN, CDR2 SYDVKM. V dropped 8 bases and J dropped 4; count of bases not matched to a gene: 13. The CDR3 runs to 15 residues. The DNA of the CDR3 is TGTGCCAGCTCCTCGATCGGGACGGGGGGAGAGACCCAGTACTTC. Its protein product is CASSSIGTGGETQYF.

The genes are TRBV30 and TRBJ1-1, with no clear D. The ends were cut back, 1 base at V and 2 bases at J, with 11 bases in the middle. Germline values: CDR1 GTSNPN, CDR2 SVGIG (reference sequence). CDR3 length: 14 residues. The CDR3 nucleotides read TGTGCCTGGAGTGAGTACAGACGAAACACTGAAGCTTTCTTT. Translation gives CAWSEYRRNTEAFF.

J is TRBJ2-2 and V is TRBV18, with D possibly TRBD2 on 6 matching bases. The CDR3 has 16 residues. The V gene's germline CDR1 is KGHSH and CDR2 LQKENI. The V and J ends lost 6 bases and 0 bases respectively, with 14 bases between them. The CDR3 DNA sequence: TGTGCCAGCTCCCACCGGGACTCCGCGAACACCGGGGAGCTGTTTTTT. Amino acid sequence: CASSHRDSANTGELFF.

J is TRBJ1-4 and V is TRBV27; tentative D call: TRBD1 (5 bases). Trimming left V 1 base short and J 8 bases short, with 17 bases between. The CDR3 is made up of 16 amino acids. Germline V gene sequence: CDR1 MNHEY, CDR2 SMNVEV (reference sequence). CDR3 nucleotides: TGTGCCAGCAGTTTATGGAGACAGCCAGCTCGGGAAAAACTGTTTTTT. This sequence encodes CASSLWRQPAREKLFF.

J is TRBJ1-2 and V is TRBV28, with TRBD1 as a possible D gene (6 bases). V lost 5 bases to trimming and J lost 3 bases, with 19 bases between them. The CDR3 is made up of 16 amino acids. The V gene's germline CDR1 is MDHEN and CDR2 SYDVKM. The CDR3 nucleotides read TGTGCCAGCAGTCCGGCGGGAGGGACAACCCACTATGGCTACACCTTC. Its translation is CASSPAGGTTHYGYTF.

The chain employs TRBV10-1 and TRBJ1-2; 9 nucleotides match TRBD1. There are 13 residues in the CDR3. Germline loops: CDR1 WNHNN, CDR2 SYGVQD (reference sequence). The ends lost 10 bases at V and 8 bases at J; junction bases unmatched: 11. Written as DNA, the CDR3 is TGCGCCACCGAAATTCGGACAGGGGCCGGCTACACCTTC. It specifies CATEIRTGAGYTF.

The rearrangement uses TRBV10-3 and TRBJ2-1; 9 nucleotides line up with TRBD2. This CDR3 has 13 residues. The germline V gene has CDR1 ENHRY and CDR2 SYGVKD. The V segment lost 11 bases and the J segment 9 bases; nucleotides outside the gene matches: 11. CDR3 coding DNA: TGTGCCGTCCGAGCCGCGGGAGGGGGTGAGCAGTTCTTC. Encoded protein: CAVRAAGGGEQFF.